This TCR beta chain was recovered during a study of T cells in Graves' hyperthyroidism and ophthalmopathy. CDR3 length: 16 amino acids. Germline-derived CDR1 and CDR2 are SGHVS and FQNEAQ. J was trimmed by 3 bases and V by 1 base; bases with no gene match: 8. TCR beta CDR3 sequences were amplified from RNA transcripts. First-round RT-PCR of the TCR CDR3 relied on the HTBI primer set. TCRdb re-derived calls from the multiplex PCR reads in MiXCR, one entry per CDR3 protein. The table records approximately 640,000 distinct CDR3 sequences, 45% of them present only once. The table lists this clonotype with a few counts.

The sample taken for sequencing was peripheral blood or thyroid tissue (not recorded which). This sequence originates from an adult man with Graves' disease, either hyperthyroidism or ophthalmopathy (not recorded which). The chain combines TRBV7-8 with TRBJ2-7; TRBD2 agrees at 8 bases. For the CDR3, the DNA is TGTGCCAGCAGCTTAGTTCCTAGCGGGTCGCACTACGAGCAGTACTTC. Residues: CASSLVPSGSHYEQYF.